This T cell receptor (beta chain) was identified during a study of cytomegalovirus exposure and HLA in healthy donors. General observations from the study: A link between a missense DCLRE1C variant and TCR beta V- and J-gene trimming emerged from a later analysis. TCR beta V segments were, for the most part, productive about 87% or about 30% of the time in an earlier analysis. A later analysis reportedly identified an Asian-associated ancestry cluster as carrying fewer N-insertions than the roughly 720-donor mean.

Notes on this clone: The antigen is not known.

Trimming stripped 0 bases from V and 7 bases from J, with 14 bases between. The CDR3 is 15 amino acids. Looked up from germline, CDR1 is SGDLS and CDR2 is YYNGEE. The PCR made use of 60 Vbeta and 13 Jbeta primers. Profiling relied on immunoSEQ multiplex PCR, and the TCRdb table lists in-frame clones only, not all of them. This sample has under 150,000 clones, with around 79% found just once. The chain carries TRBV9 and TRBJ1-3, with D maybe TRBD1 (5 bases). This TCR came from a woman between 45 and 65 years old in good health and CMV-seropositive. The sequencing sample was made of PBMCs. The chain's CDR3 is CASSVGAGVRNTIYF. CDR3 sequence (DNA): TGTGCCAGCAGCGTAGGGGCGGGGGTGAGGAACACCATATATTTT.